The 24 T cell receptor beta chains given below trace back to one sample, sequenced in a study of T-cell memory formation after mild COVID-19. TCRdb itself ran the 5' RACE reads through MiXCR, one entry per CDR3 protein. The sample yields about 290,000 distinct CDR3 sequences, 18% seen once. Sample: PBMCs or a T cell subset sorted from them (not recorded which). These receptors came from a man younger than 35 who had mild COVID-19 (a few samples of this study predate the infection). Cell type and time point are not known.

CDR3 coding DNA: TGTGCCAGCAGCTTTGACAGGGGGCGGCGGTCCTCCTACGAGCAGTACTTC. This sequence encodes CASSFDRGRRSSYEQYF. The chain is built from TRBV7-2 and TRBJ2-7; 10 bases match TRBD1. Trimming took 3 bases from V and 0 from J; bases not matched to a gene: 8. The CDR3 sequence is 17 residues long. CDR1 is SGHTA, CDR2 FQGNSA, per germline. Drawing the rest from reference TRBV7-2 and TRBJ2-7, the complete variable domain is GAGVSQSPSNKVTEKGKDVELRCDPISGHTALYWYRQSLGQGLEFLIYFQGNSAPDKSGLPSDRFSAERTGGSVSTLTIQRTQQEDSAVYLCASSFDRGRRSSYEQYFGPGTRLTVT.

This clonotype was counted ten times or more. The chain carries TRBV7-2 and TRBJ1-2; weak D call: TRBD1 (6 bases). This CDR3 spans 12 amino acids. From germline, CDR1 is SGHTA and CDR2 FQGNSA. V was pared by 3 bases and J by 4 bases, with 6 bases between. The CDR3 protein is CASSLTGYGYTF. CDR3 coding DNA: TGTGCCAGCAGCTTGACAGGCTATGGCTACACCTTC.

This chain links TRBV3-1 with TRBJ1-1, with no clear D. CDR1 and CDR2 (germline): LGHDT, YNNKEL (reference sequence). Deletions cut 0 bases from V and 0 bases from J, with 14 bases between. The CDR3 is 17 residues long. This chain's CDR3 is CASSQESARAVNTEAFF. Here the CDR3 DNA reads TGTGCCAGCAGCCAAGAATCAGCGCGGGCGGTGAACACTGAAGCTTTCTTT. Combining the CDR3 with reference TRBV3-1 and TRBJ1-1 gives the whole variable domain DTAVSQTPKYLVTQMGNDKSIKCEQNLGHDTMYWYKQDSKKFLKIMFSYNNKELIINETVPNRFSPKSPDKAHLNLHINSLELGDSAVYFCASSQESARAVNTEAFFGQGTRLTVV.

This rearrangement joins TRBV6-6 to TRBJ1-5, with D possibly matching TRBD1 (6 bases). CDR1 is MNHNY, CDR2 SVGAGI, per germline (reference sequence). This CDR3 is 14 amino acids long. Trimming left V 2 bases short and J 4 bases short, with 9 bases between. The chain's CDR3 is CASSYGGQNQPQHF. The CDR3 DNA reads as TGTGCCAGCAGTTACGGGGGGCAAAATCAGCCCCAGCATTTT.

This clonotype appeared a few times. The gene calls are TRBV5-1 and TRBJ2-5; 9 positions agree with TRBD1. The germline gives CDR1 SGHRS, CDR2 YFSETQ. The V gene end was trimmed by 4 bases and the J gene end by 5 bases; junction bases not matched to a gene: 9. The CDR3 loop spans 15 amino acids. CDR3 in amino acids: CASSSHRGRGETQYF. CDR3 coding DNA: TGCGCCAGCAGCAGCCACAGGGGGCGTGGGGAGACCCAGTACTTC.

The rearrangement joins TRBV3-1 to TRBJ1-2; D might be TRBD1 (5 bases). CDR3 size: 16 residues. Trimming removed 0 bases at V and 5 bases at J, with 16 bases between. Per germline, CDR1 LGHDT and CDR2 YNNKEL (reference sequence). CDR3: CASSQDRDSSEYGYTF. CDR3 in DNA: TGTGCCAGCAGCCAAGACCGCGACAGCTCAGAATATGGCTACACCTTC.

The chain links TRBV5-1 to TRBJ2-7, with a possible D match to TRBD2 (6 bases). The CDR3 is made up of 15 amino acids. CDR1 and CDR2 from the germline V gene are SGHRS and YFSETQ. The V gene lost 4 bases and the J gene lost 0 bases, with 14 bases spanning the gap. For the CDR3, the DNA is TGCGCCAGCAGCCCGGGACTCCTAAACTCCTACGAGCAGTACGTC. This gives the protein CASSPGLLNSYEQYV.

Only a few counts were recorded for this clonotype. The gene calls are TRBV29-1 and TRBJ2-5, with 9 nucleotides matching TRBD2. CDR1 and CDR2 (germline): SQVTM, ANQGSEA. The CDR3 has 14 amino acids. The J segment lost 0 bases and the V segment lost 2 bases, leaving 1 base of the junction unmatched. The CDR3 nucleotides are TGCAGCGTTGAAAAGCGGGGGGACCAAGAGACCCAGTACTTC. The encoded protein is CSVEKRGDQETQYF.

This clonotype was picked up many times. The rearrangement uses TRBV5-1 and TRBJ2-2; perhaps TRBD1 as D (6 bases). The length of the CDR3 is 16 residues. Trimming stripped 1 base from V and 4 bases from J, with 14 bases between. Germline V gives CDR1 SGHRS, CDR2 YFSETQ. This CDR3 is CASSLRAGVTTGELFF. CDR3 sequence (DNA): TGCGCCAGCAGCTTGCGTGCAGGGGTTACCACCGGGGAGCTGTTTTTT.

This rearrangement joins TRBV5-4 to TRBJ2-3, with D tentatively TRBD2 (5 bases). Looked up from germline, CDR1 is SGHNT and CDR2 is YYREEE (reference sequence). The CDR3 runs 15 residues. V dropped 4 bases and J dropped 0 bases, with 12 bases sitting between them. The CDR3 sequence: CASSPAEISTDTQYF. The DNA for the CDR3 is TGTGCCAGCAGCCCAGCGGAGATTAGCACAGATACGCAGTATTTT.

This clonotype was picked up a small number of times. One end of the junction does not line up with germline, which may come from a read error. The chain uses TRBV20-1 and TRBJ1-2; D is ambiguous. Germline V CDR1 and CDR2: DFQATT, SNEGSKA (reference sequence). This CDR3 is 12 amino acids long. The CDR3 sequence is CSSPRANYGYTF. CDR3 DNA sequence: TGCAGCTCACCGAGGGCTAATTATGGCTACACCTTC.

This clonotype has a single count. The V gene is TRBV29-1, the J gene TRBJ1-1; no reliable D call. V lost 4 bases and J lost 1, with 4 bases in between. The CDR3 totals 11 residues. Germline values: CDR1 SQVTM, CDR2 ANQGSEA. The CDR3, as DNA: TGCAGCGTTGTACAGAACACTGAAGCTTTCTTT. It translates to CSVVQNTEAFF.

This clonotype has more than one count but fewer than ten. The CDR3 loop is CSVAQAEANYGYTF. The CDR3 DNA reads as TGCAGCGTTGCCCAGGCCGAAGCTAACTATGGCTACACCTTC. The rearrangement links TRBV29-1 to TRBJ1-2; D uncertain. The CDR3 extends over 14 amino acids. V dropped 4 bases and J dropped 0 bases, with 12 bases sitting between them. The V gene's germline CDR1 is SQVTM and CDR2 ANQGSEA.

This clonotype has only a few counts. The rearrangement uses TRBV7-2 and TRBJ2-1; D might be TRBD2 (5 bases). Germline loops: CDR1 SGHTA, CDR2 FQGNSA. The CDR3 extends over 16 amino acids. Deletions cut 4 bases from V and 0 bases from J, with 13 bases between. CDR3 loop: CASSYRRLASYNEQFF. The CDR3 nucleotides are TGTGCCAGCAGCTACCGACGGCTAGCCTCCTACAATGAGCAGTTCTTC.

The chain is built from TRBV5-1 and TRBJ2-7; D unclear. The CDR3 is 13 amino acids. CDR1 and CDR2 from the germline V gene are SGHRS and YFSETQ. The V end was cut by 4 bases, the J end by 2 bases, with 10 bases between. CDR3 in amino acids: CASSEAPTYEQYF. CDR3 bases: TGCGCCAGCAGCGAGGCCCCAACCTACGAGCAGTACTTC.

The chain uses TRBV7-2 and TRBJ1-1; D uncertain. This CDR3 comprises 14 residues. V was cut by 5 bases and J by 0 bases, with 10 bases left in between. CDR1 is SGHTA and CDR2 is FQGNSA in the germline V gene. For the CDR3, the DNA is TGTGCCAGCAGCCCAGGACTAGTGAACACTGAAGCTTTCTTT. Encoded protein: CASSPGLVNTEAFF. The variable domain in full, completed from reference TRBV7-2 and TRBJ1-1, reads GAGVSQSPSNKVTEKGKDVELRCDPISGHTALYWYRQSLGQGLEFLIYFQGNSAPDKSGLPSDRFSAERTGGSVSTLTIQRTQQEDSAVYLCASSPGLVNTEAFFGQGTRLTVV.

This clonotype was seen only a few times. The chain combines TRBV9 with TRBJ1-1; 7 positions agree with TRBD1. V shed 3 bases, J shed 3 bases, and the junction held 5 bases outside the gene matches. The CDR3 loop spans 14 amino acids. Germline V CDR1 and CDR2: SGDLS, YYNGEE. CDR3 amino acids: CASSARQGHTEAFF. The CDR3 DNA reads as TGTGCCAGCAGCGCCCGACAGGGCCACACTGAAGCTTTCTTT.

This clonotype was seen more than once but under ten times. V gene TRBV20-1 combines with J gene TRBJ1-6; the match to TRBD1 covers 7 bases. V was clipped by 6 bases and J by 7 bases; unmatched bases: 21. The CDR3 length is 18 residues. Germline loops: CDR1 DFQATT, CDR2 SNEGSKA (reference sequence). The CDR3 spells CSAHPGTAGRPINSPLHF. The CDR3 bases are TGCAGTGCCCACCCCGGGACAGCGGGACGACCTATCAATTCACCCCTCCACTTT.

The chain recombines TRBV4-3 with TRBJ2-1, with 16 positions matching TRBD2. The CDR3 contains 23 residues. Per germline, CDR1 LGHNA and CDR2 YSLEER. V was pared by 2 bases and J by 4 bases, with 20 bases of the junction left unmatched. CDR3 sequence reads: CASSQQIPLPGLAGGPPYNEQFF. The CDR3 coding sequence is TGCGCCAGCAGCCAACAGATCCCACTGCCGGGACTAGCGGGGGGGCCCCCGTACAATGAGCAGTTCTTC.

The chain recombines TRBV5-5 with TRBJ1-2; D may be TRBD1 (6 bases). Per germline, CDR1 SGHKS and CDR2 YYEKEE (reference sequence). V lost 4 bases and J lost 6, with 13 bases in between. The CDR3 has 13 amino acids. The CDR3 protein is CASSPPGEHGYTF. CDR3 DNA sequence: TGTGCCAGCAGCCCCCCAGGGGAGCATGGCTACACCTTC.

This clonotype was seen only a few times. The V and J genes are TRBV4-2 and TRBJ2-5; 10 bases agree with TRBD1. The CDR3 loop spans 21 amino acids. Trimming at V came to 3 bases and at J to 4 bases, leaving 23 bases not matched to a gene. Looked up from germline, CDR1 is LGHNA and CDR2 is YNFKEQ. CDR3 loop: CASSQLIGQGVLAAGGETQYF. The CDR3 nucleotides read TGTGCCAGCAGCCAGCTAATCGGACAGGGGGTTCTGGCCGCGGGGGGAGAGACCCAGTACTTC.

This clonotype was detected ten times or more. The chain has TRBV7-9 and TRBJ2-5; TRBD1 aligns across 7 bases. Per germline, CDR1 SEHNR and CDR2 FQNEAQ (reference sequence). Germline trimming cut 5 bases from V and 0 bases from J; bases unmatched to any gene: 12. The CDR3 totals 17 residues. CDR3 nucleotide sequence: TGTGCCAGCAGCACCCCCATCCAGACAGGGTACCAAGAGACCCAGTACTTC. The encoded protein is CASSTPIQTGYQETQYF.

The chain links TRBV3-1 to TRBJ2-3; D is unresolved. CDR3 size: 15 residues. Germline V gene sequence: CDR1 LGHDT, CDR2 YNNKEL (reference sequence). The ends were cut back, 3 bases at V and 1 base at J, with 11 bases in the middle. The CDR3 loop is CASSQVEAGTDTQYF. The CDR3 DNA sequence: TGTGCCAGCAGCCAGGTCGAAGCTGGCACAGATACGCAGTATTTT.

This clonotype was recorded a few times. The chain joins TRBV6-2 or TRBV6-3 to TRBJ2-7; D is perhaps TRBD1 (6 bases). Germline V CDR1 and CDR2: MNHEY, SVGEGT. V dropped 8 bases and J dropped 0 bases, with 11 bases sitting between them. This CDR3 is 13 amino acids long. The CDR3 sequence is CASARDTSYEQYV. In DNA, the CDR3 is TGTGCCAGCGCCAGGGACACCTCCTACGAGCAGTACGTC.